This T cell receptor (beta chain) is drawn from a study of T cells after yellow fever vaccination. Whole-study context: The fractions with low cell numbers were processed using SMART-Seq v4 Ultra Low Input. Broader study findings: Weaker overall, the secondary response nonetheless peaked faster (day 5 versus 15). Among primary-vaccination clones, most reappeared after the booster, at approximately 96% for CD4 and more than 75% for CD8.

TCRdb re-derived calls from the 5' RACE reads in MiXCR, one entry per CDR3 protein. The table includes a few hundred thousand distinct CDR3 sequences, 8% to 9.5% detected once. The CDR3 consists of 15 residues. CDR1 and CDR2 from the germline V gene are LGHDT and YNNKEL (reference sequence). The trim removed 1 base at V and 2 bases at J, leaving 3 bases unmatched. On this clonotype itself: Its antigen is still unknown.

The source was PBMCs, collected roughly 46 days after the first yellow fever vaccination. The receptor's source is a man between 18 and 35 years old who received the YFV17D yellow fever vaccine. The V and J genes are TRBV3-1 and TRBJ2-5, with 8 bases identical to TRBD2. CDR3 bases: TGTGCCAGCAGCCAAGCTTCTAGCGGGCAAGAGACCCAGTACTTC. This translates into CASSQASSGQETQYF.